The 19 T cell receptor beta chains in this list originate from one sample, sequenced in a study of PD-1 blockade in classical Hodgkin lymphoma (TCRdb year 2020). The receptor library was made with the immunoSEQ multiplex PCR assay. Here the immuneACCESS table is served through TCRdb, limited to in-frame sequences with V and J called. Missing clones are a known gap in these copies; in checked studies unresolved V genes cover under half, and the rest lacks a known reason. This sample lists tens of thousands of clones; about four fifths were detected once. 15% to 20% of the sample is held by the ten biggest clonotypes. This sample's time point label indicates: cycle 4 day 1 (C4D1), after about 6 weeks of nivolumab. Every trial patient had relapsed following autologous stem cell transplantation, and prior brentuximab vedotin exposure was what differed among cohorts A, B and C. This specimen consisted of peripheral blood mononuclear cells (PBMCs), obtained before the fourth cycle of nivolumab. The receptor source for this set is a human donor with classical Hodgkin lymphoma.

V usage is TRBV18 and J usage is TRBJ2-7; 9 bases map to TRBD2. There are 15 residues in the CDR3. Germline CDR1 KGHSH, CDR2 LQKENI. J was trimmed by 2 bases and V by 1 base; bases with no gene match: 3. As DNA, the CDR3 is TGTGCCAGCTCACCACAACTAGCGGGCACCTACGAGCAGTACTTC. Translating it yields CASSPQLAGTYEQYF.

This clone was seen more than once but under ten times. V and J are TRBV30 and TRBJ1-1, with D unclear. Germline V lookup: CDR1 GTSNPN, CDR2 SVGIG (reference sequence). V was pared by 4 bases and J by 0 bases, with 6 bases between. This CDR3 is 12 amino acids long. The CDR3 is CAWNIVNTEAFF. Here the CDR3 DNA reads TGTGCCTGGAATATCGTGAACACTGAAGCTTTCTTT.

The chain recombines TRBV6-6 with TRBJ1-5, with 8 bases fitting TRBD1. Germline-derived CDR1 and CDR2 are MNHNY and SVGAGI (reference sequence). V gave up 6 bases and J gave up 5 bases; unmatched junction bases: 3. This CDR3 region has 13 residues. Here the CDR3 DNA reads TGTGCCAGCAGCCGGACAGGGTATCAGCCCCAGCATTTT. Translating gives CASSRTGYQPQHF.

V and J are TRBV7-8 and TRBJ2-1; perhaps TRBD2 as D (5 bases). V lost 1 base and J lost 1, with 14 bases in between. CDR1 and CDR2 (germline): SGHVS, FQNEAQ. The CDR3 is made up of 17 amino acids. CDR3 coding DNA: TGTGCCAGCAGCTTAGTGGCTAGCCTTTTATCCTACAATGAGCAGTTCTTC. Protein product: CASSLVASLLSYNEQFF.

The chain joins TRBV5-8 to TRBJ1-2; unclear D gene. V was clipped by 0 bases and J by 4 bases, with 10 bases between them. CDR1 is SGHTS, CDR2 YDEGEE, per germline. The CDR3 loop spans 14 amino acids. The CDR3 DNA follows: TGTGCCAGCAGCTTGGACAACGAGGGCTATGGCTACACCTTC. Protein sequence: CASSLDNEGYGYTF.

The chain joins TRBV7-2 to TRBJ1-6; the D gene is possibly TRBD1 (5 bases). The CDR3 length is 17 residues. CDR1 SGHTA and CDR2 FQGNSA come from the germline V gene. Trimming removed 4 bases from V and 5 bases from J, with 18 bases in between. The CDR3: CASSSSGRGPHNSPLHF. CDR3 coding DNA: TGTGCCAGCAGCTCATCTGGTCGGGGACCCCATAATTCACCCCTCCACTTT. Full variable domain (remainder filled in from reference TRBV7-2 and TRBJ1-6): GAGVSQSPSNKVTEKGKDVELRCDPISGHTALYWYRQSLGQGLEFLIYFQGNSAPDKSGLPSDRFSAERTGGSVSTLTIQRTQQEDSAVYLCASSSSGRGPHNSPLHFGNGTRLTVT.

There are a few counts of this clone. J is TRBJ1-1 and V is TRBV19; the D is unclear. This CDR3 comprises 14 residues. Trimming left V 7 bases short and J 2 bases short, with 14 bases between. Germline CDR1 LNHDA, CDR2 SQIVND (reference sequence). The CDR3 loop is CASKREQYNTEAFF. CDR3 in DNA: TGTGCCAGTAAGAGAGAACAGTACAACACTGAAGCTTTCTTT.

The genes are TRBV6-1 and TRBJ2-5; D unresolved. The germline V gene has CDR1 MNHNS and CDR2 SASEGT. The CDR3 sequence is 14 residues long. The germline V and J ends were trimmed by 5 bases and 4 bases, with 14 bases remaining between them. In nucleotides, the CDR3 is TGTGCCAGCAGTCCACTGTGGGGTCCAGAGACCCAGTACTTC. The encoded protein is CASSPLWGPETQYF.

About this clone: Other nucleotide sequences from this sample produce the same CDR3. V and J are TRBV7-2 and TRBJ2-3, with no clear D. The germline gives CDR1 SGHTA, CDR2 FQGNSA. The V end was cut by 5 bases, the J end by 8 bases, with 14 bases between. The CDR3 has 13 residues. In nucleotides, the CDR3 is TGTGCCAGCAGCCCAACACTGCTTGGTACGCAGTATTTT. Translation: CASSPTLLGTQYF. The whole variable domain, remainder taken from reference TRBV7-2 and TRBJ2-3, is GAGVSQSPSNKVTEKGKDVELRCDPISGHTALYWYRQSLGQGLEFLIYFQGNSAPDKSGLPSDRFSAERTGGSVSTLTIQRTQQEDSAVYLCASSPTLLGTQYFGPGTRLTVL.

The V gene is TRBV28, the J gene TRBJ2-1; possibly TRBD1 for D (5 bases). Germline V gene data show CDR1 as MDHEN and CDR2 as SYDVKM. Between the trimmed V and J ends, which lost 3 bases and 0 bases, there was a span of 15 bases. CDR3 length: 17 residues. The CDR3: CASSFVRGRSSYNEQFF. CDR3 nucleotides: TGTGCCAGCAGTTTCGTTAGGGGTCGTAGCTCCTACAATGAGCAGTTCTTC.

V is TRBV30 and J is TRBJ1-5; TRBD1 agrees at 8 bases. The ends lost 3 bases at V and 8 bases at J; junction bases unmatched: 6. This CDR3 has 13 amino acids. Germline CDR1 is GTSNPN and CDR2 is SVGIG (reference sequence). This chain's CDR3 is CAWRDRGREPQHF. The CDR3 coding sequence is TGTGCCTGGAGAGACAGGGGCAGGGAGCCCCAGCATTTT.

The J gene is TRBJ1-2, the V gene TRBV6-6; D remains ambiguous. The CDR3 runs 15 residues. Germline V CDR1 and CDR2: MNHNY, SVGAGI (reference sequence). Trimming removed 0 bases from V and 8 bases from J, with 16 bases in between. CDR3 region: CASSYSKDQVGGYTF. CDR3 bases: TGTGCCAGCAGTTACTCGAAGGACCAAGTCGGAGGCTACACCTTC.

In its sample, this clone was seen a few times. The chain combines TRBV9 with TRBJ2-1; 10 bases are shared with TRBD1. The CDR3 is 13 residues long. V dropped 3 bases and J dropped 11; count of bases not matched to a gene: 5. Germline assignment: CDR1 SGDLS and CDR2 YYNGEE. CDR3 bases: TGTGCCAGCAGCGACGGACAGGGGGTAAAGCAGTTCTTC. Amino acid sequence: CASSDGQGVKQFF.

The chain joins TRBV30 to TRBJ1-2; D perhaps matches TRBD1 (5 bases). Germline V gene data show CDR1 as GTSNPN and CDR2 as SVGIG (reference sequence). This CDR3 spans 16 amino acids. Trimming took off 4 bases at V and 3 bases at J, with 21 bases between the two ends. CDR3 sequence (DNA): TGTGCCTGGACCCTTTCGGGACCCAGCCTTTACTATGGCTACACCTTC. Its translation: CAWTLSGPSLYYGYTF.

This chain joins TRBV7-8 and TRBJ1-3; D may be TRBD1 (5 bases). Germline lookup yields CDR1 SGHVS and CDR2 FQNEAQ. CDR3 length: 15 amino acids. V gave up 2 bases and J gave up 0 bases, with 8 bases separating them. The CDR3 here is CASSLQGNSGNTIYF. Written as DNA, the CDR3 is TGTGCCAGCAGCTTACAGGGCAACTCTGGAAACACCATATATTTT.

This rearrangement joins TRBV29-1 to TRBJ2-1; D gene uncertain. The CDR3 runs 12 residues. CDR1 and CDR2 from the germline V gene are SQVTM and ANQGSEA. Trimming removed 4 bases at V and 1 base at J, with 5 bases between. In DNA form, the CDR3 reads TGCAGCGTTGCTCGGTCCTACAATGAGCAGTTCTTC. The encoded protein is CSVARSYNEQFF.

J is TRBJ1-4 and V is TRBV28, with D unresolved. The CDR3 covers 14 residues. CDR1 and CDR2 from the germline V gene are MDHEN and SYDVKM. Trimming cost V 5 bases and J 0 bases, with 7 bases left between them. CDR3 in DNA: TGTGCCAGCAGTGCAGGAGCAACTAATGAAAAACTGTTTTTT. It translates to CASSAGATNEKLFF.

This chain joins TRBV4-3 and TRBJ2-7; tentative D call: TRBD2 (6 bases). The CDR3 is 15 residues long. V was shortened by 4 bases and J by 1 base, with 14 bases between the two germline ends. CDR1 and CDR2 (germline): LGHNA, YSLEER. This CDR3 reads CASSRYWDLSYEQYF. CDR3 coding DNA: TGCGCCAGCAGCCGCTACTGGGACTTATCCTACGAGCAGTACTTC.

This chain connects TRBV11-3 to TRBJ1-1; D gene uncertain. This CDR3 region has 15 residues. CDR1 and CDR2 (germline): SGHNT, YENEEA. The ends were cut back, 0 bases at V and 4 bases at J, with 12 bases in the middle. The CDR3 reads CASSLDYTEITEAFF. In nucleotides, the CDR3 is TGTGCCAGCAGCTTAGATTACACGGAGATCACTGAAGCTTTCTTT.